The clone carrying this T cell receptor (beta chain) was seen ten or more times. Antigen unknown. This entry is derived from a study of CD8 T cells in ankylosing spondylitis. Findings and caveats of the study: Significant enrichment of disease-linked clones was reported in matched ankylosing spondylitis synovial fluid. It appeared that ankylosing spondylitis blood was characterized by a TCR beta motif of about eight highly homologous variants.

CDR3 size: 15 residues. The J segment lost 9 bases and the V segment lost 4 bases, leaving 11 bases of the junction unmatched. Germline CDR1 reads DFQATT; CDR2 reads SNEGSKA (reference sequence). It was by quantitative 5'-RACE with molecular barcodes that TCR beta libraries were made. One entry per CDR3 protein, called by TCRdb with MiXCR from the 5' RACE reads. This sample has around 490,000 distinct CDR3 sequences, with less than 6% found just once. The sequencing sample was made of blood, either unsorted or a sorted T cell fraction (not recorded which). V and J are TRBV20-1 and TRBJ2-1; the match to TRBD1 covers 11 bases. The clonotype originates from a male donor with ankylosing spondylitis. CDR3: CSANSVDRGLTEQFF. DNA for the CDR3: TGCAGTGCTAACTCCGTGGACAGGGGGCTGACTGAGCAGTTCTTC.